This TCR beta chain was sequenced during a study of T cell changes during pregnancy in multiple sclerosis. Germline V lookup: CDR1 SQVTM, CDR2 ANQGSEA. The CDR3 has 17 amino acids. Losses at the gene ends were 0 bases for V and 6 bases for J; bases not matched to a gene: 7. Measured with immunoSEQ multiplex PCR; TCRdb has only the in-frame clones, and not every one. Here the sample spans around 100,000 clones, around 93% being singletons. This clonotype was sampled from a female donor with multiple sclerosis, enrolled in a pregnancy study. The rearrangement links TRBV29-1 to TRBJ2-2, with 13 bases fitting TRBD2. The sample consisted of peripheral blood, taken before pregnancy. The CDR3, as DNA: TGCAGCGTTGAAGATCCACTAGCGGGAGGGTCAGCCGGGGAGCTGTTTTTT. It yields the protein CSVEDPLAGGSAGELFF.